Below, one T cell receptor beta chain is given with its context. These data come from a study of CD8 T cells in Susac syndrome. Sequencing of TCR beta covered CD8+ and CD4+ T cells obtained from blood. The multiple sclerosis controls comprised treatment-naive patients whose relapsing-remitting disease was stable or active. TEMRA cells underwent FACS enrichment and CD8+ and CD4+ T cells underwent negative isolation. Germline V gives CDR1 SNHLY, CDR2 FYNNEI. Trimming shortened V by 4 bases and J by 12 bases, and 10 bases separated the two germline ends. The CDR3 spans 11 residues. Random hexamers were used to reverse transcribe an amount of roughly 0.45 to 1 ug RNA. TCR beta CDR3 was amplified by immunoSEQ covering 54 Vbeta and 13 Jbeta. One entry per CDR3 protein results from TCRdb running MiXCR on the immunoSEQ multiplex PCR reads. This table has some 110,000 distinct CDR3 sequences, 85% to 95% appearing once.

Sequenced: CD4+ T cells from PBMCs. This clonotype originated in a human donor with multiple sclerosis. The chain links TRBV2 to TRBJ1-5, with D hard to call. In DNA form, the CDR3 reads TGTGCCAGCAGTGCTTGGGATCTCCAGCATTTT. It codes for CASSAWDLQHF.